These T cell receptor beta chains were read from a single sample in a study of cytomegalovirus exposure and HLA in healthy donors. Only in-frame clones appear in the TCRdb table, and some are missing; sequencing was by immunoSEQ multiplex PCR. This repertoire shows approximately 78,000 clones, around 85% found once; its top ten account for roughly 2.6%. The sequenced sample was PBMCs. The receptors shown here come from a woman aged 45-59 years in good health and CMV-seronegative. CDR3s include the opening cysteine and the closing phenylalanine or tryptophan. The order of the fields is J gene, D gene, clone size, CDR3 length, V gene, CDR3 protein. The D gene is left open where the match is weak. Part of the rows lack a size; the others show once, few, many or a class for expanded clones.

>TRBJ2-3|TRBD2|-|14|TRBV30
CAWSARGVTDTQYF
>TRBJ2-7|-|-|13|TRBV4-2
CASAGAGSYEQYF
>TRBJ1-1|-|-|16|TRBV6-6
CASSYTIRGSITEAFF
>TRBJ2-5|-|-|15|TRBV5-8
CASSSRLSSQETQYF
>TRBJ2-4|TRBD2|-|16|TRBV28
CASSGTSGRPLNIQYF
>TRBJ2-7|-|-|13|TRBV10-2
CASSLREFYEQYF
>TRBJ1-2|-|-|14|TRBV6-1
CASSEGPINYGYTF
>TRBJ2-7|-|once|13|TRBV2
CASSGRPAGEQYF
>TRBJ2-1|TRBD2|-|15|TRBV5-6
CASSTTSGGYNEQFF
>TRBJ1-5|TRBD1|-|15|TRBV19
CASSFLRGQGQPQHF
>TRBJ2-7|TRBD2|once|16|TRBV10-2
CASSEFHSGRSYEQYF
>TRBJ1-2|TRBD1|-|15|TRBV27
CASSLSNRGVYGYTF
>TRBJ1-4|TRBD1|-|16|TRBV4-1
CASSQDPGTGSEKLFF
>TRBJ1-4|TRBD1|-|15|TRBV11-3
CASSSSSDRDEKLFF
>TRBJ2-5|-|few|13|TRBV28
CASSSPGDGPPDF
>TRBJ2-3|TRBD1|-|16|TRBV9
CASSQGQGIGTDTQYF
>TRBJ2-1|-|-|13|TRBV5-6
CASSLGLGGAQFF
>TRBJ1-6|-|-|15|TRBV7-2
CASSLSQGTNSPLHF
>TRBJ1-2|-|-|15|TRBV19
CASSIGIEVNYGYTF
>TRBJ1-5|TRBD1|-|14|TRBV27
CASSWQGGNQPQHF
>TRBJ1-1|TRBD1|-|12|TRBV7-9
CASSSGTGEAFF
>TRBJ2-5|TRBD2|-|15|TRBV7-2
CASSLSGGAGETQYF
>TRBJ2-7|-|-|13|TRBV27
CASKKAGGREQYF
>TRBJ2-5|TRBD2|-|17|TRBV5-1
CASSPSGTSGFQETQYF
>TRBJ2-7|-|-|14|TRBV7-9
CASSTQEKSYEQYF
>TRBJ2-7|-|-|12|TRBV28
CASLQGVNEQYF
>TRBJ1-1|-|-|14|TRBV30
CAWSVRRRGTEAFF
>TRBJ2-3|-|-|13|TRBV7-6
CASSPGTPQSQYF
>TRBJ1-1|TRBD1|-|14|TRBV15
CATSVLDRVAEAFF
>TRBJ2-7|TRBD2|-|16|TRBV27
CASSLGSGRIRYEQYF
>TRBJ1-5|-|-|15|TRBV6-1
CASSEVDYSNQPQHF
>TRBJ2-2|TRBD2|-|16|TRBV5-5
CASTSRAGELTGELFF
>TRBJ1-6|-|-|16|TRBV16
CASSQSEQTYNSPLHF
>TRBJ2-3|TRBD2|-|16|TRBV5-4
CASRPGRREGRDTQYF
>TRBJ1-2|-|few|17|TRBV19
CASSIDGLAGGIYGYTF
>TRBJ2-3|-|-|14|TRBV5-4
CAQGGRAPTDTQYF
>TRBJ2-7|-|-|13|TRBV28
CASSFSSPYEQYF
>TRBJ1-3|-|-|13|TRBV7-9
CASSPGNGNTIYF
>TRBJ2-4|TRBD1|-|14|TRBV19
CASSGGTGLGIQYF
>TRBJ1-5|-|-|14|TRBV9
CASSGNSSNQPQHF
>TRBJ2-5|-|-|14|TRBV29-1
CSVEDRRDQETQYF
>TRBJ2-5|TRBD2|-|15|TRBV5-1
CASSLAGLAEETQYF
>TRBJ1-1|-|-|15|TRBV4-2
CASSVSQGLNTEAFF
>TRBJ1-5|-|-|15|TRBV5-1
CASSLASGLNQPQHF
>TRBJ2-7|TRBD1|-|12|TRBV5-1
CASSLDAGGPYF
>TRBJ1-1|-|-|14|TRBV5-6
CASSFERRDRSAFF
>TRBJ2-1|TRBD1|-|15|TRBV4-1
CASSPGTGGRDEQFF